This T cell receptor beta chain stems from a study of T cell responses to AZD1222 COVID-19 vaccine. Overall study findings and caveats: Only a handful of AZD1222 recipients were seropositive at baseline. The study reported that nearly half of spike-specific TCRs target unmutated variant regions. Two AZD1222 doses significantly raised spike-specific TCR breadth and depth over controls. The span of vaccine-associated CD4 TCRs extended across spike, with dominance at 160-218 and 743-854.

Germline CDR1 is SGHRS and CDR2 is YFSETQ. CDR3 length equals 14 residues. V lost 4 bases and J lost 5, with 16 bases in between. The table came from immunoSEQ multiplex PCR; TCRdb's copy has only in-frame clones and leaves some out. The sample lists about 150,000 clones, about 87% occurring once. In its sample, this clone was seen a few times. Its antigen is not known. J is TRBJ2-7 and V is TRBV5-1, with TRBD1 as a possible D gene (6 bases). The sample in question was peripheral blood, obtained on day 0 of AZD1222 vaccination. The sequence was collected from an adult in good health. CDR3 nucleotides: TGCGCCAGCAGCACCAGTGGGGGCGTCCACGAGCAGTACTTC. Translated: CASSTSGGVHEQYF.